Listed below are T cell receptor beta chains from one sample, sequenced in a study of cytomegalovirus exposure and HLA in healthy donors. TCRdb keeps only in-frame clones here, not all; method: immunoSEQ multiplex PCR. Of fewer than 65,000 clones detected, around 73% appear once; the ten largest clones hold roughly 5.5%. The sample was PBMCs. The receptors were gathered from a man aged 45-65 years in good health and CMV-seronegative. CDR3s include the opening cysteine and the closing phenylalanine or tryptophan. The order of the fields is V gene, J gene, clone size, D gene, CDR3 protein, CDR3 DNA. A D gene is named only where the DNA matches it firmly. Clone size appears in some rows only: once, few, many, or a class for an expanded clone.

V: TRBV18; J: TRBJ2-7; size: .; D: TRBD2; CDR3: CASSRSGGEQYF; DNA: TGTGCCAGCTCCCGCAGCGGGGGGGAGCAGTACTTC
V: TRBV19; J: TRBJ1-1; size: .; D: .; CDR3: CASSIDAAGNTEAFF; DNA: TGTGCCAGTAGTATAGATGCAGCAGGGAACACTGAAGCTTTCTTT
V: TRBV5-4; J: TRBJ2-1; size: .; D: TRBD2; CDR3: CASSLDRPASGNEQFF; DNA: TGTGCCAGCAGCTTGGACCGCCCTGCTAGCGGCAATGAGCAGTTCTTC
V: TRBV7-3; J: TRBJ2-1; size: .; D: TRBD2; CDR3: CASSLVAGGYNEQFF; DNA: TGTGCCAGCAGCTTAGTAGCGGGGGGCTACAATGAGCAGTTCTTC
V: TRBV6-6; J: TRBJ1-1; size: .; D: TRBD1; CDR3: CASRPGQGIPNTEAFF; DNA: TGTGCCAGCAGGCCGGGACAGGGGATACCGAACACTGAAGCTTTCTTT
V: TRBV4-2; J: TRBJ2-5; size: once; D: .; CDR3: CASIENPRKAPTKETQYF; DNA: TGTGCCAGCATCGAAAATCCGAGGAAGGCTCCAACGAAAGAGACCCAGTACTTC
V: TRBV5-1; J: TRBJ1-1; size: .; D: TRBD1; CDR3: CASSLEGDREAFF; DNA: TGCGCCAGCAGCTTGGAGGGGGACAGGGAAGCTTTCTTT
V: TRBV11-3; J: TRBJ2-4; size: .; D: TRBD2; CDR3: CASSSGLAGGKNIQYF; DNA: TGTGCCAGCAGCTCCGGACTAGCGGGGGGAAAAAACATTCAGTACTTC
V: TRBV7-3; J: TRBJ1-2; size: .; D: TRBD1; CDR3: CASSLWGDRLIRPDGYTF; DNA: TGTGCCAGCAGCCTTTGGGGGGACAGGTTGATCCGTCCGGACGGCTACACCTTC
V: TRBV5-6; J: TRBJ2-7; size: .; D: TRBD1; CDR3: CASSSTGASYEQYF; DNA: TGTGCCAGCAGCTCGACAGGGGCCTCCTACGAGCAGTACTTC
V: TRBV29-1; J: TRBJ1-2; size: .; D: TRBD1; CDR3: CSVVNRGLGGYTF; DNA: TGCAGCGTCGTAAACAGGGGGCTAGGAGGCTACACCTTC
V: TRBV6-8; J: TRBJ1-5; size: .; D: .; CDR3: CAITPQDRNSNQPQHF; DNA: TGTGCCATAACCCCACAGGATAGGAACAGCAATCAGCCCCAGCATTTT
V: TRBV27; J: TRBJ2-2; size: .; D: .; CDR3: CASSVSSYTGELFF; DNA: TGTGCCAGCAGTGTCAGTAGCTACACCGGGGAGCTGTTTTTT
V: TRBV5-5; J: TRBJ1-2; size: .; D: .; CDR3: CASSLGEVAYGYTF; DNA: TGTGCCAGCAGCTTAGGGGAGGTGGCCTATGGCTACACCTTC
V: TRBV29-1; J: TRBJ1-1; size: .; D: .; CDR3: CSVEERGTSEAFF; DNA: TGCAGCGTTGAGGAGAGAGGGACTTCTGAAGCTTTCTTT
V: TRBV20-1; J: TRBJ2-3; size: .; D: .; CDR3: CSAPFPDTQYF; DNA: TGCAGTGCTCCCTTCCCAGATACGCAGTATTTT
V: TRBV13; J: TRBJ1-2; size: .; D: .; CDR3: CASSLSGGNYGYTF; DNA: TGTGCCAGCAGCTTAAGTGGCGGTAACTATGGCTACACCTTC
V: TRBV14; J: TRBJ1-6; size: .; D: TRBD1; CDR3: CASSQILRQGNSPLHF; DNA: TGTGCCAGCAGCCAAATCCTTCGACAGGGTAATTCACCCCTCCACTTT
V: TRBV6-4; J: TRBJ2-3; size: .; D: TRBD1; CDR3: CASSAGQGETDTQYF; DNA: TGTGCCAGCAGTGCCGGACAGGGGGAAACAGATACGCAGTATTTT
V: TRBV11-2; J: TRBJ2-7; size: .; D: TRBD2; CDR3: CASSPRGGGVTYEQYF; DNA: TGTGCCAGCAGCCCCCGGGGGGGCGGGGTGACCTACGAGCAGTACTTC
V: TRBV7-9; J: TRBJ2-2; size: once; D: TRBD1; CDR3: CASEPAGQVNTGELFF; DNA: TGTGCCAGCGAGCCGGCGGGACAGGTTAACACCGGGGAGCTGTTTTTT
V: TRBV27; J: TRBJ1-5; size: .; D: .; CDR3: CASSLQGLGNQPQHF; DNA: TGTGCCAGCAGTTTACAGGGTCTTGGCAATCAGCCCCAGCATTTT
V: TRBV7-6; J: TRBJ2-5; size: .; D: .; CDR3: CASSLWAQETQYF; DNA: TGTGCCAGCAGCCTATGGGCCCAAGAGACCCAGTACTTC
V: TRBV6-6; J: TRBJ1-2; size: .; D: TRBD1; CDR3: CASRPRGQENYGYTF; DNA: TGTGCCAGCAGGCCTCGGGGACAGGAGAATTATGGCTACACCTTC
V: TRBV7-3; J: TRBJ2-1; size: .; D: .; CDR3: CASSLRAGGEQFF; DNA: TGTGCCAGCAGCTTAAGGGCAGGAGGGGAGCAGTTCTTC
V: TRBV28; J: TRBJ1-2; size: once; D: .; CDR3: CASSFPGVRGYTF; DNA: TGTGCCAGCAGTTTTCCGGGTGTGAGGGGCTACACCTTC
V: TRBV6-1; J: TRBJ2-7; size: few; D: TRBD1; CDR3: CAAGTGGGNEQYF; DNA: TGTGCCGCCGGGACAGGGGGCGGGAACGAGCAGTACTTC
V: TRBV7-8; J: TRBJ2-1; size: medium-sized; D: TRBD2; CDR3: CASSPGLAGGGEQFF; DNA: TGTGCCAGCAGCCCGGGACTAGCGGGGGGAGGTGAGCAGTTCTTC
V: TRBV18; J: TRBJ1-2; size: .; D: TRBD1; CDR3: CASSLGQEVSYGYTF; DNA: TGTGCCAGCTCACTTGGACAGGAGGTTTCCTATGGCTACACCTTC
V: TRBV6-5; J: TRBJ1-6; size: few; D: .; CDR3: CASLESINSPLHF; DNA: TGTGCCAGTTTGGAGTCCATTAATTCACCCCTCCACTTT
V: TRBV18; J: TRBJ2-7; size: .; D: .; CDR3: CASSQDQGPFTF; DNA: TGTGCCAGCTCACAAGACCAGGGTCCATTCACCTTC
V: TRBV19; J: TRBJ2-5; size: once; D: TRBD2; CDR3: CASTGTSGGRQETQYF; DNA: TGTGCCAGTACCGGTACTAGCGGGGGGAGGCAAGAGACCCAGTACTTC
V: TRBV6-4; J: TRBJ2-2; size: few; D: .; CDR3: CASSESETGELFF; DNA: TGTGCCAGCAGTGAATCGGAGACCGGGGAGCTGTTTTTT
V: TRBV6-6; J: TRBJ1-5; size: medium-sized; D: .; CDR3: CASTGQPFNQPQHF; DNA: TGTGCCAGCACCGGACAGCCTTTTAATCAGCCCCAGCATTTT
V: TRBV6-1; J: TRBJ2-2; size: medium-sized; D: .; CDR3: CASSLTGQNTGELFF; DNA: TGTGCCAGCAGCCTTACGGGACAGAACACCGGGGAGCTGTTTTTT
V: TRBV27; J: TRBJ1-1; size: .; D: .; CDR3: CASRGLGYMNTEAFF; DNA: TGTGCCAGCAGGGGACTAGGGTACATGAACACTGAAGCTTTCTTT
V: TRBV7-9; J: TRBJ2-3; size: .; D: TRBD1; CDR3: CASSYRQGLDTQYF; DNA: TGTGCCAGCAGCTACCGACAGGGCTTAGATACGCAGTATTTT
V: TRBV2; J: TRBJ2-7; size: .; D: .; CDR3: CASNLGMSSYEQYF; DNA: TGTGCCAGCAATTTGGGCATGAGCTCCTACGAGCAGTACTTC
V: TRBV5-1; J: TRBJ1-1; size: .; D: .; CDR3: CASSLVGGQIEAFF; DNA: TGCGCCAGCAGCTTGGTTGGAGGGCAGATTGAAGCTTTCTTT
V: TRBV30; J: TRBJ1-1; size: .; D: .; CDR3: CAWTPRGVTEAFF; DNA: TGTGCCTGGACCCCTCGGGGGGTAACTGAAGCTTTCTTT
V: TRBV4-1; J: TRBJ2-7; size: once; D: .; CDR3: CASSQGFVSSYEQYF; DNA: TGCGCCAGCAGCCAAGGATTCGTAAGCTCCTACGAGCAGTACTTC
V: TRBV5-1; J: TRBJ2-7; size: .; D: .; CDR3: CASGDGGYEQYF; DNA: TGCGCCAGCGGGGACGGGGGATACGAGCAGTACTTC
V: TRBV6-6; J: TRBJ2-7; size: once; D: .; CDR3: CSSSRDSSYEQYF; DNA: TGTTCCAGCAGCAGGGATTCGTCCTACGAGCAGTACTTC
V: TRBV7-3; J: TRBJ2-5; size: .; D: TRBD1; CDR3: CASSPTGQGVQTQYF; DNA: TGTGCCAGCAGCCCCACCGGACAGGGGGTACAGACCCAGTACTTC
V: TRBV2; J: TRBJ1-1; size: .; D: .; CDR3: CASSESPTVAIAEAFF; DNA: TGTGCCAGCAGTGAATCCCCGACAGTTGCTATCGCTGAAGCTTTCTTT
V: TRBV5-5; J: TRBJ2-5; size: .; D: TRBD2; CDR3: CASSLVAGGPRETQYF; DNA: TGTGCCAGCAGCTTGGTCGCGGGGGGGCCCCGCGAGACCCAGTACTTC
V: TRBV19; J: TRBJ1-1; size: few; D: .; CDR3: CASSLTPMNTEAFF; DNA: TGTGCCAGTAGTTTGACACCCATGAACACTGAAGCTTTCTTT
V: TRBV2; J: TRBJ2-3; size: .; D: TRBD1; CDR3: CASSDRVDTQYF; DNA: TGTGCCAGCAGCGACAGGGTAGATACGCAGTATTTT
V: TRBV11-2; J: TRBJ1-5; size: .; D: .; CDR3: CASSAGQVQNQPQHF; DNA: TGTGCCAGCAGCGCAGGCCAGGTCCAAAATCAGCCCCAGCATTTT
V: TRBV7-9; J: TRBJ2-7; size: .; D: .; CDR3: CASSLGRSPYEQYF; DNA: TGTGCCAGCAGCTTAGGCAGGTCTCCCTACGAGCAGTACTTC
V: TRBV4-1; J: TRBJ1-5; size: .; D: TRBD1; CDR3: CASSFRQGNQPQHF; DNA: TGCGCCAGCAGCTTTCGACAGGGTAATCAGCCCCAGCATTTT
V: TRBV7-9; J: TRBJ2-1; size: .; D: .; CDR3: CASSLAGSYNEQFF; DNA: TGTGCCAGCAGCTTAGCCGGGTCCTACAATGAGCAGTTCTTC
V: TRBV7-2; J: TRBJ2-7; size: .; D: TRBD1; CDR3: CASSPGGVYEQYF; DNA: TGTGCCAGCAGTCCAGGGGGAGTCTATGAGCAGTACTTC